The 6 T cell receptor beta chains below all came from one sample that was sequenced in a study of regulatory T cells in long-lasting Graves disease (dated by TCRdb to the early 2020s). This sample's time point label indicates: newly diagnosed GD, antithyroid drugs for less than 3 months. For both TCR sequencing and RNA sequencing, RNA was extracted from PBMCs in TRIzol. Libraries came from multiplex PCR. The instrument given in TCRdb is Illumina HiSeq 4000. To build TCR beta libraries, CDR3 regions were amplified by Arm-PCR using iRepertoire HTBI primers. TCRdb applied fastp at Q25 and MiXCR to the public reads, then kept only in-frame beta chains. Identical CDR3 protein sequences are pooled into one entry, listed with their most common genes and DNA. The table for this sample lists over 500,000 distinct CDR3 sequences; more than 15% of them were counted only once. Approximately 12% of the sample belongs to the ten largest clones.

The same data also went into a second study, on T cells in Graves' hyperthyroidism and ophthalmopathy.

Sample: peripheral blood mononuclear cells (PBMCs), taken at new diagnosis, from a patient treated with antithyroid drugs. The receptors shown here come from a man aged 18 to 35 with Graves disease. Donor details come from another sample of the same person, matched by shared clones.

The table lists this clonotype with many counts. The chain uses TRBV20-1 and TRBJ2-1, with 11 bases matching TRBD2. V shed 1 base and J 0 bases; nucleotides not matched to a gene: 2. CDR1 and CDR2 (germline): DFQATT, SNEGSKA (reference sequence). This CDR3 contains 16 residues. As DNA, the CDR3 is TGCAGTGCTAGAGTAGCGGGAGGGAGCTCCTACAATGAGCAGTTCTTC. The encoded protein is CSARVAGGSSYNEQFF.

For this clonotype: A much larger clone differs by one base, so this may be a read error. The chain carries TRBV5-1 and TRBJ2-4; 8 bases align to TRBD1. The V gene's germline CDR1 is SGHRS and CDR2 YFSETQ. The CDR3 runs to 15 residues. Here the CDR3 DNA reads TGCGCCAGCCAACTAACCGGACAGGGAATCTATGGCTGCACCTTC. Its translation: CASQLTGQGIYGCTF.

The V gene is TRBV28, the J gene TRBJ1-3; 9 bases fit TRBD1. The ends lost 2 bases at V and 1 base at J; junction bases unmatched: 9. Germline V gene data show CDR1 as MDHEN and CDR2 as SYDVKM. The CDR3 consists of 18 residues. CDR3 loop: CASSLPGTGFFSGNTIYF. In nucleotides, the CDR3 is TGTGCCAGCAGTTTACCCGGGACAGGGTTCTTTTCTGGAAACACCATATATTTT.

The rearrangement uses TRBV27 and TRBJ1-5; D unresolved. The CDR3 contains 15 residues. Germline V CDR1 and CDR2: MNHEY, SMNVEV (reference sequence). Trimming shortened V by 1 base and J by 1 base, and 8 bases separated the two germline ends. Here the CDR3 reads CASSLFMGSNQPQHF. The CDR3, as DNA: TGTGCCAGCAGTTTATTTATGGGAAGCAATCAGCCCCAGCATTTT.

This clonotype was recorded many times. The DNA for the CDR3 is TGTGCCAGCAGAACCGGGACAGGGACCACTGAAGCTTTCTTT. As protein: CASRTGTGTTEAFF. V usage is TRBV12-3 or TRBV12-4 and J usage is TRBJ1-1; 9 bases line up with TRBD1. V trimming: 6 bases; J trimming: 4 bases; junction bases outside the gene matches: 6. The CDR3 runs to 14 residues.

CDR3 loop: CASSIKDRGEQYF. The CDR3, as DNA: TGTGCCAGTAGTATTAAGGACAGAGGCGAGCAGTACTTC. J is TRBJ2-7 and V is TRBV19; D perhaps matches TRBD1 (6 bases). The CDR3 sequence is 13 residues long. The V and J ends lost 3 bases and 6 bases respectively, with 12 bases between them. From germline, CDR1 is LNHDA and CDR2 SQIVND (reference sequence). Together with reference TRBV19 and TRBJ2-7, the CDR3 gives the full variable domain: DGGITQSPKYLFRKEGQNVTLSCEQNLNHDAMYWYRQDPGQGLRLIYYSQIVNDFQKGDIAEGYSVSREKKESFPLTVTSAQKNPTAFYLCASSIKDRGEQYFGPGTRLTVT.